The rows below give T cell receptor beta chains drawn from one sample of a study of cytomegalovirus exposure and HLA in healthy donors. The table came from immunoSEQ multiplex PCR; TCRdb's copy has only in-frame clones and leaves some out. The sample comprises 110,000 or so clones, 80% to 85% of which are singletons, and 2% to 2.5% rests with the top ten. Sequencing was carried out using PBMCs. All receptors come from a woman between 40 and 50 years old in good health and CMV-seronegative. The CDR3 runs from the conserved cysteine through the conserved F or W. A D gene is named only where the DNA matches it firmly. Expanded clones are given a class, and other clones once, few, many or no size at all.

v_gene	abundance	d_gene	j_gene	CDR3nt	CDR3aa
TRBV2	once	TRBD2	TRBJ2-3	TGTGCCGAACAAGGAAGACTAGCGGGAGTGGTGAGTGGCACAGATACGCAGTATTTT	CAEQGRLAGVVSGTDTQYF
TRBV7-9	-	-	TRBJ1-2	TGTGCCAGCAGCCGAGCCCAGGGTTCTGGCTACACCTTC	CASSRAQGSGYTF
TRBV18	-	TRBD2	TRBJ2-3	TGTGCCAGCTCACGTATCCCGCGTAGCGGGAGTCGAGCAGATACGCAGTATTTT	CASSRIPRSGSRADTQYF
TRBV19	-	TRBD1	TRBJ1-1	TGTGCCAGTAGTATAGAAAAAATACAGGGGAAACCTATGAACACTGAAGCTTTCTTT	CASSIEKIQGKPMNTEAFF
TRBV29-1	once	TRBD1	TRBJ1-5	TGCAGCGTGGAGACAGGGGCGCGGGGTCAGCCCCAGCATTTT	CSVETGARGQPQHF
TRBV7-9	-	-	TRBJ1-6	TGTGCCAGCAGCTGGGCAGGGAATAATTCACCCCTCCACTTT	CASSWAGNNSPLHF
TRBV7-9	-	-	TRBJ2-1	TGTGCCAGCAGCTTAGCTGGTCTAGCCGACTGCGAGTTCTTC	CASSLAGLADCEFF
TRBV6-1	-	TRBD2	TRBJ2-1	TGTGCCAGCAACCCGGGACTAGCCCGCGGGAATGAGCAGTTCTTC	CASNPGLARGNEQFF
TRBV5-1	-	-	TRBJ1-1	TGCGCCAGCAGCTTGGATCGCCAGGCCCTGAACACTGAAGCTTTCTTT	CASSLDRQALNTEAFF
TRBV28	-	TRBD1	TRBJ1-2	TGTGCCAGCAGTTCCCATCCGGGGACAGGGCCTGGCTACACCTTC	CASSSHPGTGPGYTF
TRBV19	-	-	TRBJ2-1	TGTGCCAGTAGTATAGATCGTAGAGCAGGGGGGGAGCAGTTCTTC	CASSIDRRAGGEQFF
TRBV2	-	TRBD2	TRBJ2-7	TGTGCCAGCCGGGGCGGGAGGGCAGGGACCTACGAGCAGTACTTC	CASRGGRAGTYEQYF
TRBV7-9	-	-	TRBJ1-1	TGTGCCAGCAGCTTAGCCCCGGACAGCACCGAAGCTTTCTTT	CASSLAPDSTEAFF
TRBV7-9	once	-	TRBJ2-3	TGTGCCAGCAGCTTAGTCAGGGATACGCAGTATTTT	CASSLVRDTQYF
TRBV2	-	-	TRBJ2-1	TGTGCCAGCAGTCCACGACTACGGAATGAGCAGTTCTTC	CASSPRLRNEQFF
TRBV4-1	-	TRBD1	TRBJ1-2	TGCGCCAGCAGCCAAGGGACAGGGGGCAGCTATGGCTACACCTTC	CASSQGTGGSYGYTF
TRBV6-1	-	-	TRBJ2-1	TGTGCCAGCAGTGGAAGACTCAATGAGCAGTTCTTC	CASSGRLNEQFF
TRBV2	once	TRBD2	TRBJ2-7	TGTGCCAGCAGTGGTCGGGCTAGCGGGGCCTACGAGCAGTACTTC	CASSGRASGAYEQYF
TRBV5-1	-	-	TRBJ1-4	TGCGCCAGCAGACCCACAGGGAATGAAAAACTGTTTTTT	CASRPTGNEKLFF
TRBV19	-	TRBD2	TRBJ2-2	TGTGCCAGTGCAGCTAGCGGGAGGGCCACCGGGGAGCTGTTTTTT	CASAASGRATGELFF
TRBV9	-	-	TRBJ2-2	TGTGCCAGCAACCCCGGGACATCGAACACCGGGGAGCTGTTTTTT	CASNPGTSNTGELFF
TRBV5-1	-	TRBD1	TRBJ1-1	TGCGCCAGCAGCTCCGGGACAGGGGGTTCCACTGAAGCTTTCTTT	CASSSGTGGSTEAFF
TRBV7-2	-	TRBD2	TRBJ2-1	TGTGCCAGCAGCCACAGGAGCGGGAGGGCCGTTCAGCAGTTCTTC	CASSHRSGRAVQQFF
TRBV20-1	-	-	TRBJ1-1	TGCAGTGCTAGAGCGGACAGTGAAGCTTTCTTT	CSARADSEAFF
TRBV27	-	TRBD2	TRBJ2-2	TGTGCCAGCAGGAACCTCGGGACTAGCGGGAGATGGGGACTAGGCACCGGGGAGCTGTTTTTT	CASRNLGTSGRWGLGTGELFF
TRBV5-6	-	-	TRBJ2-3	TGTGCCAGCAGCTTAGTTAGTTCAGATACGCAGTATTTT	CASSLVSSDTQYF
TRBV5-1	-	-	TRBJ1-2	TGCGCCAGCAGTCTTGTCGCGGGGTATGGCTACACCTTC	CASSLVAGYGYTF
TRBV5-6	-	TRBD1	TRBJ1-2	TGTGCCAGCAGCCGGACAGGCAACTATGGCTACACCTTC	CASSRTGNYGYTF
TRBV4-1	-	TRBD2	TRBJ2-2	TGCGCCAGCAGCCAAGAACGGACTAGCGGGAGGGCCAGTCGCACCGGGGAGCTGTTTTTT	CASSQERTSGRASRTGELFF